The table lists the clone carrying this T cell receptor (beta chain) with many counts. Antigen specificity is unknown. The sample originates from a study of human T cells and chemical hapten exposure. Study information: The patch tests put 0.01% DPC on the skin of the upper back and were read 6 days later. Cases of alopecia areata, totalis or universalis occurred in a predominantly female patient group. Notes on the study in general: TCRs at a frequency above 1 in 1000 stayed unchanged with DPC sensitization.

Original data processing: Per-sample TCR counts ranged from about 23,224 to 750,000, median roughly 87,000. A single record per CDR3 protein comes from TCRdb applying MiXCR to the RACE reads. TCRdb assigned the V and J calls; the authors' analysis was not used. In the table there are 300,000 to 400,000 distinct CDR3 sequences, approximately 5.1% of which are singletons. Time point defined: pre-sensitization, week 0. The sample's treatment: therapeutic diphenylcyclopropenone sensitization with weekly scalp DPC. The germline V gene has CDR1 SEHNR and CDR2 FQNEAQ (reference sequence). V lost 0 bases to trimming and J lost 9 bases, with 15 bases between them. CDR3 length: 14 residues.

The origin of this receptor is a woman in her forties or fifties with alopecia areata. Some clones in this sample may be carry-over from other donors' samples. This specimen was whole blood, taken in connection with sensitization to the hapten diphenylcyclopropenone (DPC). The rearrangement joins TRBV7-9 to TRBJ2-7; tentatively, D is TRBD1 (5 bases). The CDR3: CASSLAGPRIRQYF. The CDR3 bases are TGTGCCAGCAGCTTAGCGGGGCCGCGGATTCGGCAGTACTTC.